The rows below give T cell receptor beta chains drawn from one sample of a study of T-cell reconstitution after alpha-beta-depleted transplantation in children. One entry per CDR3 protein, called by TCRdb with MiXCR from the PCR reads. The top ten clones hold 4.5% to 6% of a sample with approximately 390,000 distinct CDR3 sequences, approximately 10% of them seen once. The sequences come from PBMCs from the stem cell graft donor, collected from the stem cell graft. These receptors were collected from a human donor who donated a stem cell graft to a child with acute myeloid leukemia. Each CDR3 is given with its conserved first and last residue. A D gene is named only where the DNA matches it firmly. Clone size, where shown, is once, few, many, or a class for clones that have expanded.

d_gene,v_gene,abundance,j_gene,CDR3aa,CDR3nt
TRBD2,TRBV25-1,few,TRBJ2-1,CASSPAERAGAYNEQFF,TGTGCCAGCAGTCCCGCGGAGCGAGCGGGAGCCTACAATGAGCAGTTCTTC
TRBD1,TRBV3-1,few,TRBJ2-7,CASSISTGYEQYF,TGTGCCAGCAGCATTTCGACAGGGTACGAGCAGTACTTC
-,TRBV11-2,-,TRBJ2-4,CASSLEFRFRDTAKNIQYF,TGTGCCAGCAGCTTAGAATTTAGGTTCAGGGATACAGCCAAAAACATTCAGTACTTC
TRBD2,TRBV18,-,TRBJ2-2,CASSRGGSPAGGLFF,TGTGCCAGCTCACGAGGCGGGAGTCCGGCCGGGGGGCTGTTTTTT
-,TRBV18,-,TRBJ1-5,CASSPSGGQPQHF,TGTGCCAGCTCACCCTCCGGGGGTCAGCCCCAGCATTTT
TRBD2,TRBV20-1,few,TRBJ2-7,CSARDWVAGESAYEQYF,TGCAGTGCTAGGGACTGGGTAGCGGGAGAATCAGCCTACGAGCAGTACTTC
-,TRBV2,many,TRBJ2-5,CASSSPPYQTQYF,TGTGCCAGCAGTTCACCGCCCTATCAGACCCAGTACTTC
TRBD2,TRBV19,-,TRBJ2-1,CASSIVAGYNEQFF,TGTGCCAGTAGTATAGTAGCGGGGTACAATGAGCAGTTCTTC
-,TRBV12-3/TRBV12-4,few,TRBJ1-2,CASSIDRNNYGYTF,TGTGCCAGCAGCATCGACAGGAATAACTATGGCTACACCTTC
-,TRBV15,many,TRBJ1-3,CATSIGRENGNTIYF,TGTGCCACCAGCATTGGCAGGGAAAATGGAAACACCATATATTTT
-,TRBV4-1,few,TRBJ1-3,CASSQDPPGSFSGNTIYF,TGCGCCAGCAGCCAAGATCCCCCGGGAAGTTTTTCTGGAAACACCATATATTTT
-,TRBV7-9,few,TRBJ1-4,CASSGRDTATNEKLFF,TGTGCCAGCAGCGGACGGGACACCGCAACTAATGAAAAACTGTTTTTT
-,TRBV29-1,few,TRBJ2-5,CSVWGESQETQYF,TGCAGCGTATGGGGAGAGTCCCAAGAGACCCAGTACTTC
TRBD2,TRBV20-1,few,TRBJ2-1,CSASRGGIYNEQFF,TGCAGTGCTAGTCGCGGGGGAATTTACAATGAGCAGTTCTTC
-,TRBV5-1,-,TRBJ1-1,CASRPGVRDTEAFF,TGCGCCAGCAGACCAGGGGTTCGGGACACTGAAGCTTTCTTT
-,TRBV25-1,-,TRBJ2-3,CASSESRTLPSTDTQYF,TGTGCCAGCAGTGAATCTCGGACTCTTCCTAGCACAGATACGCAGTATTTT
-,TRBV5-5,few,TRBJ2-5,CASSLFVQGGQETQYF,TGTGCCAGCAGCTTGTTCGTACAGGGAGGTCAAGAGACCCAGTACTTC
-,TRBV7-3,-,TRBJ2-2,CASSPTAGELFF,TGTGCCAGCAGCCCGACGGCCGGGGAGCTGTTTTTT
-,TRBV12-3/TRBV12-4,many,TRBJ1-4,CASSPHAGRDNEKLFF,TGTGCCAGCAGTCCTCACGCGGGACGAGATAATGAAAAACTGTTTTTT
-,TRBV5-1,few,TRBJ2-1,CASRLQGRASSYNEQFF,TGCGCCAGCAGGCTACAAGGGCGGGCGAGCTCCTACAATGAGCAGTTCTTC
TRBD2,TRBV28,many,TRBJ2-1,CASRGLAGGRGEQFF,TGTGCCAGCAGGGGGTTAGCGGGGGGGCGAGGTGAGCAGTTCTTC
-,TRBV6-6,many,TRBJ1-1,CASRGNTEAFF,TGTGCCAGCAGGGGGAACACTGAAGCTTTCTTT
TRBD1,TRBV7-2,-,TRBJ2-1,CASSSTGGWYNEQFF,TGTGCCAGCAGCTCAACAGGGGGCTGGTACAATGAGCAGTTCTTC
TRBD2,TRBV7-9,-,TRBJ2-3,CASSPAGTSGSTDTQYF,TGTGCCAGCAGCCCCGCCGGGACTAGCGGAAGCACAGATACGCAGTATTTT
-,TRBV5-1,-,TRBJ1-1,CASSLGQQNFEAFF,TGCGCCAGCAGCTTGGGCCAACAGAATTTTGAAGCTTTCTTT
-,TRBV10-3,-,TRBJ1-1,CAISEGAGANTEAFF,TGTGCCATCAGTGAGGGGGCAGGGGCTAACACTGAAGCTTTCTTT
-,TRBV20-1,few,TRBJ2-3,CSADELSTDTQYF,TGCAGTGCTGACGAACTCTCTACAGATACGCAGTATTTT
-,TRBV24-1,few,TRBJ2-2,CATSCRPERGRCTGELFF,TGTGCCACCAGTTGTCGACCTGAAAGGGGGAGGTGCACCGGGGAGCTGTTTTTT
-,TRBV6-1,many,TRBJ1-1,CASSHLVRVWF,TGTGCCAGCAGCCATTTGGTCAGGGTCTGGTTT
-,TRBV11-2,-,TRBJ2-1,CASSLGSSGASEQFF,TGTGCCAGCAGCTTAGGGTCGTCGGGGGCAAGTGAGCAGTTCTTC
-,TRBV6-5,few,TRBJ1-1,CASSYGIQGGTEAFF,TGTGCCAGCAGTTACGGTATACAGGGAGGCACTGAAGCTTTCTTT
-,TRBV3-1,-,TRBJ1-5,CASSPTLSGQPQHF,TGTGCCAGCAGCCCGACCCTTTCTGGCCAGCCCCAGCATTTT
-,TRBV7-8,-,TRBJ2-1,CASSLESWANEQFF,TGTGCCAGCAGCTTAGAATCGTGGGCAAATGAGCAGTTCTTC
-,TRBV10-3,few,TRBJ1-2,CAISQGYAGYTF,TGTGCCATCAGTCAGGGTTACGCTGGCTACACCTTC
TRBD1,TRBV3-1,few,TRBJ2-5,CASSQARTGIGQETQYF,TGTGCCAGCAGCCAAGCCCGGACAGGTATAGGCCAAGAGACCCAGTACTTC
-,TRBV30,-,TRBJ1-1,CAWSVREATEAFF,TGTGCCTGGAGTGTACGGGAGGCCACTGAAGCTTTCTTT
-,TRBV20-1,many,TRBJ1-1,CSARGEVRTEAFF,TGCAGTGCTAGAGGGGAGGTCCGAACTGAAGCTTTCTTT
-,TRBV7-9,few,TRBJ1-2,CASSRTGSYGYTF,TGTGCCAGCAGCAGAACGGGATCCTATGGCTACACCTTC
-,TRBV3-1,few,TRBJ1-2,CASSQVRSGKGGYTF,TGTGCCAGCAGCCAAGTACGAAGTGGTAAGGGTGGCTACACCTTC
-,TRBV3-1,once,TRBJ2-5,CASSQVTVQETQYF,TGTGCCAGCAGCCAAGTGACGGTCCAAGAGACCCAGTACTTC
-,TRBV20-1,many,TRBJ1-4,CSAPAEFTNEKLFF,TGCAGTGCTCCGGCGGAGTTCACTAATGAAAAACTGTTTTTT
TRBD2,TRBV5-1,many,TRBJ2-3,CASSKAGGTGDTQYF,TGCGCCAGCAGCAAAGCGGGAGGGACCGGGGATACGCAGTATTTT
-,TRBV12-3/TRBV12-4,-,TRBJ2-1,CASRPGRYNEQFF,TGTGCCAGCAGACCGGGAAGATACAATGAGCAGTTCTTC
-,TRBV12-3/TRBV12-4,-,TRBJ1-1,CASSLVSSMNTEAFF,TGTGCCAGCAGTTTAGTATCGTCTATGAACACTGAAGCTTTCTTT
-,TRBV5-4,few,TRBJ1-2,CASSRKTGAGYGYTF,TGTGCCAGCAGCCGAAAGACGGGGGCAGGTTATGGCTACACCTTC
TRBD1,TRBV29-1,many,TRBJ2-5,CSVEGQGQETQYF,TGCAGCGTTGAAGGACAGGGCCAAGAGACCCAGTACTTC
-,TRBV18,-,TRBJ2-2,CASPSFKRQNTGELFF,TGTGCCAGCCCCTCTTTCAAGCGGCAAAACACCGGGGAGCTGTTTTTT
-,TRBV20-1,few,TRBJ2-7,CSAQFGTHSYEQYF,TGCAGTGCTCAGTTTGGGACCCATTCCTACGAGCAGTACTTC
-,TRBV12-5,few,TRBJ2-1,CASGQGEGGSKFF,TGTGCTAGTGGTCAGGGTGAAGGGGGATCGAAGTTCTTC
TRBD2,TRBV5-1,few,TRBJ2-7,CASRRTSGSTSYEQYF,TGCGCCAGCAGGAGGACTAGCGGGAGTACCTCCTACGAGCAGTACTTC
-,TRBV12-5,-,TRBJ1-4,CASGPLDGLNEKLFF,TGTGCTAGTGGCCCATTAGACGGTTTGAATGAAAAACTGTTTTTT
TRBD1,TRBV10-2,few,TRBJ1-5,CASWTGSNQPQHF,TGCGCCAGTTGGACAGGGTCAAATCAGCCCCAGCATTTT
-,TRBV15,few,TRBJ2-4,CATSSVGAGQPKNIQYF,TGTGCCACCAGCAGCGTGGGGGCGGGACAACCCAAAAACATTCAGTACTTC
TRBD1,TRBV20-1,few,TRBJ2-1,CSSRRSGRTGRNEQFF,TGCAGTAGCCGAAGGAGTGGTCGGACAGGGCGTAATGAGCAGTTCTTC
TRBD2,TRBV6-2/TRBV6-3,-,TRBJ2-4,CASSRLAGKNIQYF,TGTGCCAGCAGTCGACTAGCGGGAAAAAACATTCAGTACTTC
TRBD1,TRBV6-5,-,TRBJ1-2,CASSLSTGAGYTF,TGTGCCAGCAGTCTCTCGACAGGGGCGGGCTACACCTTC
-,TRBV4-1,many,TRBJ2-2,CASSWGQNTGELFF,TGCGCCAGCAGCTGGGGACAGAACACCGGGGAGCTGTTTTTT
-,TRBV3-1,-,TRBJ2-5,CASSQEEETQYF,TGTGCCAGCAGCCAAGAAGAAGAGACCCAGTACTTC